This passage covers 15 T cell receptor beta chains from one sample sequenced in a study of blood T cell repertoires in COVID-19. TCRdb's table, derived via immunoSEQ multiplex PCR, lists solely in-frame clones and lacks some. The repertoire holds about 140,000 clones, with roughly 86% as singletons. The source material was peripheral blood. The receptors stem from a human donor in a cohort sampled during active COVID-19.

The gene calls are TRBV28 and TRBJ1-3; a weak D match, TRBD1 (5 bases). Germline V gene lookup returns CDR1 MDHEN and CDR2 SYDVKM. CDR3 length: 15 residues. V lost 2 bases, J lost 4 bases, and 12 bases lay in between. The CDR3 DNA sequence: TGTGCCAGCAGTTTAGACAGAACTCAAGGAAACACCATATATTTT. This gives the protein CASSLDRTQGNTIYF.

This sequence joins TRBV9 and TRBJ2-3, with TRBD2 matching over 11 bases. V shed 0 bases and J 5 bases; nucleotides not matched to a gene: 11. Germline V gives CDR1 SGDLS, CDR2 YYNGEE. The CDR3 consists of 18 residues. The CDR3 region is CASSVEVSGGAGLDTQYF. The CDR3 DNA follows: TGTGCCAGCAGCGTAGAAGTTAGCGGGGGGGCAGGGTTAGATACGCAGTATTTT. Looking up the rest from reference TRBV9 and TRBJ2-3 gives the full variable domain: DSGVTQTPKHLITATGQRVTLRCSPRSGDLSVYWYQQSLDQGLQFLIQYYNGEERAKGNILERFSAQQFPDLHSELNLSSLELGDSALYFCASSVEVSGGAGLDTQYFGPGTRLTVL.

The genes are TRBV27 and TRBJ1-1, with TRBD1 matching over 7 bases. The J segment lost 3 bases and the V segment lost 3 bases, leaving 4 bases of the junction unmatched. This CDR3 comprises 14 residues. Germline values: CDR1 MNHEY, CDR2 SMNVEV (reference sequence). The CDR3 region has the DNA TGTGCCAGCAGTTTTCGACAGGGTTACACTGAAGCTTTCTTT. Encoded protein: CASSFRQGYTEAFF.

The genes are TRBV7-9 and TRBJ2-7; possible D gene TRBD2, 5 bases. CDR3 size: 14 residues. Looked up from germline, CDR1 is SEHNR and CDR2 is FQNEAQ (reference sequence). V lost 2 bases to trimming and J lost 3 bases, with 11 bases between them. The CDR3 loop reads CASSLMGGGYEQYF. The CDR3 bases are TGTGCCAGCAGCTTAATGGGCGGAGGCTACGAGCAGTACTTC.

The CDR3 reads CASSGGSNYNEQFF. The CDR3 nucleotides are TGTGCCAGCAGCGGCGGGAGTAACTACAATGAGCAGTTCTTC. V gene TRBV6-5 combines with J gene TRBJ2-1, with 7 positions matching TRBD2. The junction had 5 bases not matched to a gene; V was cut back by 6 bases and J by 3 bases. The CDR3 totals 14 residues. Germline CDR1 and CDR2: MNHEY and SVGAGI.

V gene TRBV9 combines with J gene TRBJ2-3; 8 nucleotides align to TRBD1. This CDR3 has 14 residues. Germline values: CDR1 SGDLS, CDR2 YYNGEE. Unmatched junction bases numbered 3, after V lost 0 bases and J lost 6 bases. DNA of the CDR3: TGTGCCAGCAGCGTAGATTACAGGGGGGATACGCAGTATTTT. Translating it yields CASSVDYRGDTQYF.

The rearrangement links TRBV7-9 to TRBJ2-1; 7 bases map to TRBD1. The CDR3 is 17 residues long. With 4 bases clipped from V and 0 bases from J, the junction kept 9 bases outside the gene matches. The germline CDR1 and CDR2 sequences are SEHNR and FQNEAQ (reference sequence). The CDR3, as DNA: TGTGCCAGCAGCTCCCCGGACAGGTTAGGCTCCTACAATGAGCAGTTCTTC. Its translation is CASSSPDRLGSYNEQFF.

The V call is TRBV28, the J call TRBJ2-1; 12 bases are a match to TRBD2. The V and J ends lost 1 base and 8 bases, in that order; junction bases with no gene match: 12. CDR1 and CDR2 from the germline V gene are MDHEN and SYDVKM. The CDR3 is made up of 18 amino acids. CDR3 coding DNA: TGTGCCAGCAGTTTATTCGGGACTAGCGGGCGCACGGCCTATGAGCAGTTCTTC. Its protein is CASSLFGTSGRTAYEQFF.

V gene TRBV5-4 combines with J gene TRBJ1-2; D not certain. The V end lost 0 bases, the J end lost 2 bases, and 8 bases lay between the germline ends. Per the germline V gene, CDR1 is SGHNT and CDR2 is YYREEE (reference sequence). The CDR3 runs 14 residues. The CDR3 spells CASSLDAGNYGYTF. Written as DNA, the CDR3 is TGTGCCAGCAGCTTGGACGCGGGGAACTATGGCTACACCTTC.

The chain is built from TRBV5-4 and TRBJ1-1, with D possibly being TRBD1 (5 bases). The CDR3 covers 14 residues. Germline V gene sequence: CDR1 SGHNT, CDR2 YYREEE (reference sequence). V was pared by 10 bases and J by 1 base, with 17 bases between. CDR3 sequence: CAASEVRGNTEAFF. In DNA form, the CDR3 reads TGTGCCGCCTCGGAAGTTAGGGGGAACACTGAAGCTTTCTTT.

The rearrangement joins TRBV11-2 to TRBJ2-1; TRBD2 is a possible D gene (5 bases). V was trimmed by 0 bases and J by 7 bases, leaving 19 bases between them. Germline assignment: CDR1 SGHAT and CDR2 FQNNGV. The CDR3 covers 17 residues. This chain's CDR3 is CASSLEPRVFLWNEQFF. DNA of the CDR3: TGTGCCAGCAGCTTAGAACCGAGGGTATTCTTATGGAATGAGCAGTTCTTC.

The chain has TRBV30 and TRBJ2-7, with TRBD2 matching 8 bases. The CDR3 extends over 13 amino acids. The V and J ends lost 2 bases and 2 bases, in that order; junction bases with no gene match: 2. The germline CDR1 and CDR2 sequences are GTSNPN and SVGIG (reference sequence). The CDR3 nucleotides read TGTGCCTGGAGTTTTAGCGGGGCCTACGAGCAGTACTTC. Its translation: CAWSFSGAYEQYF.

This clone was counted a single time. The chain combines TRBV11-3 with TRBJ2-1; D might be TRBD2 (6 bases). Germline CDR1 is SGHNT and CDR2 is YENEEA. The CDR3 consists of 15 residues. Deletions cut 0 bases from V and 0 bases from J, with 6 bases between. The CDR3 loop reads CASSLDGSSYNEQFF. The CDR3 region has the DNA TGTGCCAGCAGCTTAGACGGGAGCTCCTACAATGAGCAGTTCTTC. Complete variable domain (other parts from reference TRBV11-3 and TRBJ2-1): EAGVVQSPRYKIIEKKQPVAFWCNPISGHNTLYWYLQNLGQGPELLIRYENEEAVDDSQLPKDRFSAERLKGVDSTLKIQPAELGDSAVYLCASSLDGSSYNEQFFGPGTRLTVL.

This clone was picked up one time. The V and J genes are TRBV28 and TRBJ1-4; 7 nucleotides agree with TRBD1. This CDR3 comprises 14 residues. After removal of 6 bases from V and 7 bases from J, the junction contained 8 bases not matched to a gene. The V gene's germline CDR1 is MDHEN and CDR2 SYDVKM. The CDR3: CASSLDRIREKLFF. The CDR3 coding sequence is TGTGCCAGCAGCCTGGACAGGATCCGTGAAAAACTGTTTTTT.

This clone was observed a single time. V and J are TRBV28 and TRBJ1-1, with D perhaps matching TRBD1 (5 bases). The CDR3 has 13 amino acids. CDR1 is MDHEN, CDR2 SYDVKM, per germline. V was pared by 6 bases and J by 4 bases, with 12 bases between. The CDR3 DNA reads TGTGCCAGCAGCCGCGGGGGTGGCACTGAAGCTTTCTTT. It translates to CASSRGGGTEAFF.